This T cell receptor beta chain came from a study of stem cell transplantation in POMP-related autoinflammatory disease. Study results and caveats: In PRAID patients, the number of distinct TRB V-J gene pairings was restricted. A trend toward lower repertoire diversity and greater clonality appeared in every analyzed T-cell subset of PRAID patients.

There are 12 residues in the CDR3. V lost 3 bases, J lost 5 bases, and 8 bases lay in between. Germline V gene data show CDR1 as SGDLS and CDR2 as YYNGEE. Sequenced by immunoSEQ multiplex PCR; TCRdb stores in-frame clones only, minus some. The sample yields more than 20,000 clones, 82% seen once. With regard to this clone: Its matching antigen is unknown.

PRAID combined immunodeficiency and autoinflammation. Sequencing used CD4+ T cells from PBMCs, obtained before stem cell transplantation. J is TRBJ1-1 and V is TRBV9, with D unresolved. This TCR derives from a human donor with POMP-related autoinflammation and immune dysregulation (PRAID). The CDR3 DNA reads as TGTGCCAGCAGCGCAGATGGAACTGAAGCTTTCTTT. Protein: CASSADGTEAFF.